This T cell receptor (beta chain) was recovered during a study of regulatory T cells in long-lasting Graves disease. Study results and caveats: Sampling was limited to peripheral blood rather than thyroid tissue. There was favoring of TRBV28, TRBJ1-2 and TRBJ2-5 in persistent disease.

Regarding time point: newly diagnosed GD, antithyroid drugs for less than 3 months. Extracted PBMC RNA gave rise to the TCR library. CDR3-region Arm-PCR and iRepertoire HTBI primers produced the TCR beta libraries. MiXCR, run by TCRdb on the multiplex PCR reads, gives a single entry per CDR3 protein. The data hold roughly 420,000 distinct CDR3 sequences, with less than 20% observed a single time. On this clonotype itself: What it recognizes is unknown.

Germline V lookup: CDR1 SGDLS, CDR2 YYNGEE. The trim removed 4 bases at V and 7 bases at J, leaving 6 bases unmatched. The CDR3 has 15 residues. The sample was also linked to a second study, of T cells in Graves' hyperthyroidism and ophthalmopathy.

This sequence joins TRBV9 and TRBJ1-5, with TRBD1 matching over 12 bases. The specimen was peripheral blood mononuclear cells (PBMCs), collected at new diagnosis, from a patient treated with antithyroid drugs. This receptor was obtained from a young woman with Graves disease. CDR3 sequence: CASSPGDRGHQPQHF. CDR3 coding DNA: TGTGCCAGCAGCCCCGGGGACAGGGGGCACCAGCCCCAGCATTTT.